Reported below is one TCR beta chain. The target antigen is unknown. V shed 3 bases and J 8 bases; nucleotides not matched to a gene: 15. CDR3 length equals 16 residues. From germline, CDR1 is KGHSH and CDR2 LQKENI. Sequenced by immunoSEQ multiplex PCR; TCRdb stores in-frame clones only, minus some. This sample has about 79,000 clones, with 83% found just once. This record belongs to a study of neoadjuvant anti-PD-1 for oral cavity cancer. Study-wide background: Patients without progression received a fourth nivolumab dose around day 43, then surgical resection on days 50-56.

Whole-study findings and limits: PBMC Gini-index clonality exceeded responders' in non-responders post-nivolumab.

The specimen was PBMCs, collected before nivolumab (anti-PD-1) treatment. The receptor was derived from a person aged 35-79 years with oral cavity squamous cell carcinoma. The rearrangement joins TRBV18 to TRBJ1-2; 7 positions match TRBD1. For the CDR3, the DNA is TGTGCCAGCTCACCCACAGGGGACGTCCCAACAAGAGGCTACACCTTC. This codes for CASSPTGDVPTRGYTF.